Detailed here is one TCR beta chain. The antigen remains undetermined. PCR primers comprised 60 Vbeta and 13 Jbeta primers. Assay: immunoSEQ multiplex PCR; the TCRdb copy retains only in-frame clones and omits some. The table for this sample gives about 160,000 clones. This sample was taken from a study of cytomegalovirus exposure and HLA in healthy donors. Notes on the study in general: The study designated 150 or so TCR beta chains cytomegalovirus-associated. Among TCR sequences, most were rare, though some public TCRs appeared in many donors.

This CDR3 spans 15 amino acids. Trimming removed 1 base at V and 5 bases at J, with 14 bases between. Germline CDR1 reads MNHNS; CDR2 reads SASEGT. What was sequenced was PBMCs. The V call is TRBV6-1, the J call TRBJ1-2; perhaps TRBD1 as D (6 bases). The sequence was collected from a woman aged 55-70 years in good health and CMV-seronegative. The CDR3 is CASSEEGFRGYGYTF. In DNA form, the CDR3 reads TGTGCCAGCAGTGAAGAGGGGTTCAGGGGTTATGGCTACACCTTC.